This T cell receptor (beta chain) was sequenced in a study of radiation and T cells in renal cell carcinoma. Study context: Nephrectomy followed 15 Gy stereotactic body radiation by 4 weeks. General study results and limits: In blood, top tumor clones expanded by 2 weeks, shrinking by 4.

Germline CDR1 reads SGHDT; CDR2 reads YYEEEE. The CDR3 sequence is 13 residues long. Trimming at V came to 2 bases and at J to 9 bases, leaving 3 bases not matched to a gene. About this clone: Antigen specificity is unknown.

Time point here: blood 2 weeks post-SBRT. The treatment: 15 Gy SBRT to primary tumor, nephrectomy 4 weeks later. After SBRT, blood was collected at 2 and 4 weeks, plus baseline. Here immunoSEQ multiplex PCR was the method, and the copy in TCRdb shows in-frame clones only, minus some. The sample lists more than 20,000 clones; around 85% were seen once. The chain links TRBV5-6 to TRBJ2-5, with TRBD1 identical over 11 bases. The clonotype comes from a man between 60 and 70 years old with renal cell carcinoma. Sequences were derived from blood, sampled from a patient whose treatment included radiotherapy and nephrectomy. The CDR3 protein is CASSLRTGGSQYF. The DNA of the CDR3 is TGTGCCAGCAGCTTAAGGACAGGGGGCTCCCAGTACTTC.